This T cell receptor (beta chain) was obtained from a study of cytomegalovirus exposure and HLA in healthy donors. The primer mix had 60 Vbeta and 13 Jbeta primers. Profiling relied on immunoSEQ multiplex PCR, and the TCRdb table lists in-frame clones only, not all of them. This table holds around 65,000 clones, around 80% found once. The CDR3 loop spans 18 amino acids. Losses at the gene ends were 0 bases for V and 7 bases for J; bases not matched to a gene: 11. CDR1 is SGHRS and CDR2 is YFSETQ in the germline V gene. The source is a girl aged 10-17 years in good health and CMV-seropositive. The chain links TRBV5-1 to TRBJ1-6; 9 nucleotides align to TRBD1. The sample comprised PBMCs. As DNA, the CDR3 is TGCGCCAGCAGCTTGGGGGCACAGGGGGCAGGTTGGAATTCACCCCTCCACTTT. Protein sequence: CASSLGAQGAGWNSPLHF.